A selection of T cell receptor beta chains follows, all from one sample in a study of T cell responses to AZD1222 COVID-19 vaccine. Assay: immunoSEQ multiplex PCR; the TCRdb copy retains only in-frame clones and omits some. The table has 80,000 to 100,000 clones, 85% to 90% seen once. This material consisted of peripheral blood, taken on day 0 of MenACWY control vaccination. These TCRs come from an adult in good health. Each CDR3 is given with its conserved first and last residue. Fields, in order: clone size, V gene, J gene, CDR3 protein. Only part of the rows carry a size: once, few, many, or a class if the clone is expanded.

NA	TRBV3-1/TRBV3-2	TRBJ1-3	CASSQDLGSSGNTIYF
NA	TRBV2	TRBJ1-6	CASRRDGYNSPLHF
NA	TRBV2	TRBJ2-7	CASSPAARRSYEQYF
NA	TRBV19	TRBJ2-3	CASSTTDGGTDTQYF
few	TRBV2	TRBJ2-7	CASSESRGLGSYEQYF
NA	TRBV4-3	TRBJ2-1	CASSQEPSGGERWSYNEQFF
NA	TRBV10-2	TRBJ2-3	CASRDRVWDTQYF
NA	TRBV19	TRBJ1-2	CASTPGQNYGYTF
NA	TRBV7-2	TRBJ1-3	CASSRRRGSGNTIYF
NA	TRBV7-2	TRBJ2-5	CASSTRLAGQETQYF
NA	TRBV19	TRBJ1-1	CASSPQRTEAFF
NA	TRBV19	TRBJ2-3	CASSIRGGQGLDTQYF
NA	TRBV6-5	TRBJ1-3	CASSFRDRGNTIYF
NA	TRBV30	TRBJ1-3	CAWSVRRQGSVNTIYF
NA	TRBV11-2	TRBJ2-1	CASSSETGLAGLREQFF
NA	TRBV12-5	TRBJ1-1	CASGSPGQGLSEAFF
NA	TRBV29-1	TRBJ2-3	CSVLSRASTDTQYF
NA	TRBV30	TRBJ1-2	CAWSQGQLNYGYTF
NA	TRBV3-1/TRBV3-2	TRBJ2-1	CASSQGLAGGPWNEQFF
NA	TRBV10-3	TRBJ2-3	CAISEPRGTSAADTQYF
NA	TRBV7-8	TRBJ1-1	CASSLARGNTEAFF
NA	TRBV3-1/TRBV3-2	TRBJ2-7	CASSQYPGQGKYEQYF
NA	TRBV6-2/TRBV6-3	TRBJ1-4	CASSGTGSEKLFF
few	TRBV30	TRBJ2-7	CAWSPSAEGGEQYF
NA	TRBV7-9	TRBJ1-2	CASSLEQGALNGYTF
NA	TRBV29-1	TRBJ1-1	CSGGQNTEAFF
NA	TRBV5-1	TRBJ1-2	CASSQGQGDYGYTF
once	TRBV7-2	TRBJ2-2	CASSLVWQSHGELFF
NA	TRBV3-1/TRBV3-2	TRBJ2-3	CASSPLPTDTQYF
few	TRBV7-9	TRBJ2-5	CASSLPASGSPLQETQYF
few	TRBV7-2	TRBJ1-6	CASSDRPDSPLHF
NA	TRBV29-1	TRBJ1-4	CSVAETGNEKLFF
NA	TRBV6-1	TRBJ1-4	CASSEGGLNEKLFF
NA	TRBV4-3	TRBJ2-3	CASSQGFLAGGADTQYF
NA	TRBV5-1	TRBJ2-2	CASSLLQGANTGELFF
NA	TRBV28	TRBJ1-4	CASSLPPAGTNEKLFF
NA	TRBV28	TRBJ2-1	CASSLGGGVTYNEQFF
NA	TRBV7-6	TRBJ2-7	CASSPPDSGDYEQYF
NA	TRBV27	TRBJ2-7	CASSFGTGAYEQYF
NA	TRBV2	TRBJ2-2	CASSEWRTGELFF
NA	TRBV7-9	TRBJ2-7	CASSTGLAGGSYEQYF
NA	TRBV10-2	TRBJ1-2	CASSRGLFDYGYTF
few	TRBV30	TRBJ1-1	CAWSHGYTEAFF
NA	TRBV29-1	TRBJ2-7	CSCAKGLSEQYF
NA	TRBV6-2/TRBV6-3	TRBJ1-6	CASSTNPGARSPLHF
NA	TRBV19	TRBJ2-7	CASSIGGGNPYEQYF
NA	TRBV5-6	TRBJ2-3	CASSLWAGASTDTQYF
NA	TRBV4-3	TRBJ2-5	CASSQDRAGRGLQETQYF